The 10 T cell receptor beta chains below were found in one sample sequenced in a study of response to subunit inactivated influenza vaccine. MiXCR, applied by TCRdb to the RT-PCR reads, yields one record per CDR3 protein. The table lists more than 450,000 distinct CDR3 sequences, approximately 7.7% of them singletons. The source material was PBMCs from blood, sampled less than 30 months after vaccination. The receptors derive from a man between 50 and 69 years old who received an inactivated influenza vaccine.

This rearrangement joins TRBV10-3 to TRBJ2-1; 7 bases agree with TRBD1. With 5 bases clipped from V and 9 bases from J, the junction kept 7 bases outside the gene matches. The CDR3 has 13 residues. Germline lookup yields CDR1 ENHRY and CDR2 SYGVKD. The CDR3 region has the DNA TGTGCCATCAGTAGCGCGACAGGGCTTGAGCAGTTCTTC. Residues: CAISSATGLEQFF.

In this sample, this clonotype turned up many times. V is TRBV3-1 and J is TRBJ2-2; the match to TRBD2 covers 7 bases. The CDR3 extends over 16 amino acids. With 4 bases clipped from V and 1 base from J, the junction kept 6 bases outside the gene matches. In germline, CDR1 is LGHDT, CDR2 YNNKEL (reference sequence). CDR3 sequence reads: CASSLAASGNTGELFF. DNA of the CDR3: TGTGCCAGCAGCCTAGCGGCTAGCGGGAACACCGGGGAGCTGTTTTTT.

The CDR3 reads CASSSSGSTFYEQYF. DNA of the CDR3: TGTGCCAGCAGTTCTAGCGGGAGTACTTTCTACGAGCAGTACTTC. The V gene is TRBV6-5, the J gene TRBJ2-7; 10 nucleotides agree with TRBD2. Germline trimming cut 4 bases from V and 3 bases from J; bases unmatched to any gene: 6. Germline assignment: CDR1 MNHEY and CDR2 SVGAGI. The CDR3 is 15 residues long.

This clonotype appeared a few times. V and J are TRBV6-1 and TRBJ2-3, with D perhaps given as TRBD1 or TRBD2 (5 bases each). The CDR3 has 14 amino acids. Trimming took 7 bases from V and 0 from J, leaving 11 bases between them. Germline CDR1 is MNHNS and CDR2 is SASEGT. The CDR3 spells CASIYGGSTDTQYF. The CDR3 nucleotides are TGTGCCAGCATCTATGGGGGTAGCACAGATACGCAGTATTTT.

This clonotype was picked up many times. The V call is TRBV12-3 or TRBV12-4, the J call TRBJ1-6, with unresolved D. This CDR3 is 12 amino acids long. Trimming took off 0 bases at V and 10 bases at J, with 4 bases between the two ends. CDR3 amino acids: CASSLAGSPLHF. In nucleotides, the CDR3 is TGTGCCAGCAGTTTAGCGGGGTCACCCCTCCACTTT.

This clonotype was observed many times. The rearrangement links TRBV5-1 to TRBJ2-2; D might be TRBD1 or TRBD2, each matching 5 bases. Germline lookup yields CDR1 SGHRS and CDR2 YFSETQ. Trimming left V 3 bases short and J 0 bases short, with 21 bases between. This CDR3 spans 19 amino acids. CDR3 residues: CASSSLTGPRRSNTGELFF. The CDR3 DNA reads TGCGCCAGCAGCTCCTTAACGGGGCCCAGGAGGTCGAACACCGGGGAGCTGTTTTTT.

The rearrangement uses TRBV29-1 and TRBJ2-1, with D perhaps given as TRBD1 or TRBD2 (5 bases each). CDR3 length: 13 amino acids. V was pared by 4 bases and J by 4 bases, with 11 bases between. Germline CDR1 reads SQVTM; CDR2 reads ANQGSEA. CDR3 bases: TGCAGCGTTGCGGGACGGAATTACAATGAGCAGTTCTTC. Translation gives CSVAGRNYNEQFF.

This clonotype was counted at least ten times. The CDR3 spells CASSLVKLALSTGELFF. The CDR3 coding sequence is TGTGCCAGCAGCTTAGTGAAACTAGCGCTAAGCACCGGGGAGCTGTTTTTT. This chain connects TRBV7-2 to TRBJ2-2; 7 bases map to TRBD2. CDR1 is SGHTA and CDR2 is FQGNSA in the germline V gene. Unmatched junction bases numbered 9, after V lost 1 base and J lost 4 bases. The CDR3 is 17 amino acids.

This clonotype was seen only a few times. This chain links TRBV7-9 with TRBJ2-1, with 7 bases identical to TRBD1. J lost 4 bases, V lost 2 bases, and 2 bases had no gene match. Germline lookup yields CDR1 SEHNR and CDR2 FQNEAQ (reference sequence). This CDR3 has 14 amino acids. The CDR3 protein is CASSLPDRYNEQFF. The DNA for the CDR3 is TGTGCCAGCAGCTTACCGGACAGGTACAATGAGCAGTTCTTC. Combining the CDR3 with reference TRBV7-9 and TRBJ2-1 gives the whole variable domain DTGVSQNPRHKITKRGQNVTFRCDPISEHNRLYWYRQTLGQGPEFLTYFQNEAQLEKSRLLSDRFSAERPKGSFSTLEIQRTEQGDSAMYLCASSLPDRYNEQFFGPGTRLTVL.

Note on this clonotype: This clone may be a read error of a much larger clone one base away. This chain connects TRBV5-1 to TRBJ2-4; D uncertain. Germline V gene lookup returns CDR1 SGHRS and CDR2 YFSETQ. Trimming took 0 bases from V and 8 from J, leaving 12 bases between them. The CDR3 length is 14 residues. CDR3 in amino acids: CASSLAGPLDIQYF. CDR3 nucleotide sequence: TGCGCCAGCAGCTTGGCAGGACCTTTGGACATTCAGTACTTC.